Listed below are T cell receptor beta chains from one sample, sequenced in a study of blood T cell repertoires in COVID-19. Method: immunoSEQ multiplex PCR; TCRdb's copy keeps in-frame clones and lacks some. The table lists some 190,000 clones, roughly 80% of them singletons. Sequenced input: peripheral blood. These receptors came from a woman aged 45 to 65 with acute or convalescent COVID-19. CDR3s include the opening cysteine and the closing phenylalanine or tryptophan. Each record gives: J gene, D gene, V gene, clone size, CDR3 length, CDR3 DNA, CDR3 protein. A D gene is named only where the DNA matches it firmly. Size is stated for part of the rows, as once, few or many counts, or as a class when the clone is expanded.

>TRBJ1-2|-|TRBV6-1|-|14
TGTGCCAGCAGTGAAGGTTTAAGGAGGGAGGGCTACACCTTC
CASSEGLRREGYTF
>TRBJ2-2|-|TRBV28|-|14
TGTGCCAGCAGTTTATTTACAGGGTCCGGGGAGCTGTTTTTT
CASSLFTGSGELFF
>TRBJ2-7|TRBD2|TRBV7-2|-|15
TGTGCCAGCAGCTTAGTGGTAGCGGGAGACTACGAGCAGTACTTC
CASSLVVAGDYEQYF
>TRBJ2-7|-|TRBV7-2|-|13
TGTGCCAGCAGCTTTACTTCAGGGTACGAGCAGTACTTC
CASSFTSGYEQYF
>TRBJ2-7|TRBD1|TRBV6-5|-|15
TGTGCCAGCAGTTACACAGGGGGAGACTTCGGCGAGCAGTACTTC
CASSYTGGDFGEQYF
>TRBJ2-1|TRBD2|TRBV7-9|-|15
TGTGCCAGCAGCTTCCCAGCGGGAGGGTGGAATGAGCAGTTCTTC
CASSFPAGGWNEQFF
>TRBJ2-7|TRBD1|TRBV12-3/TRBV12-4|-|13
TGTGCCAGCAGGCTGGGACAGGGATACGAGCAGTACTTC
CASRLGQGYEQYF
>TRBJ1-1|TRBD1|TRBV28|-|15
TGTGCCAGCAGTGCGACAGGGCAAGAGGACACTGAAGCTTTCTTT
CASSATGQEDTEAFF
>TRBJ2-7|TRBD1|TRBV18|-|14
TGTGCCAGCTCTCGCCGGGACAGGGAGGACGAGCAGTACTTC
CASSRRDREDEQYF
>TRBJ2-1|-|TRBV3-1/TRBV3-2|-|14
TGTGCCAGCAGCCATTCCAAAGAGGGGGATGAGCAGTTCTTC
CASSHSKEGDEQFF
>TRBJ1-1|-|TRBV28|-|14
TGTGCCAGCAGTTTAAGGAACAGAAACACTGAAGCTTTCTTT
CASSLRNRNTEAFF
>TRBJ1-5|-|TRBV10-3|-|14
TGTGCCATCAGTGAAAGGGAGGGCAATCAGCCCCAGCATTTT
CAISEREGNQPQHF
>TRBJ2-1|-|TRBV7-2|-|12
TGTGCCAGCAGCTTAGTTTCAGTCGAGCAGTTCTTC
CASSLVSVEQFF
>TRBJ2-7|-|TRBV28|-|16
TGTGCCAGCAGGGCGGCCCTGGGGCCCAGCTCCTACGAGCAGTACTTC
CASRAALGPSSYEQYF
>TRBJ1-1|-|TRBV9|-|16
TGTGCCAGCAGCGTAGGTTCTGTCGGGGGTGGGACTGAAGCTTTCTTT
CASSVGSVGGGTEAFF
>TRBJ1-1|-|TRBV9|once|14
TGTGCCAGCAGCGTAGCCGTCGGGAACACTGAAGCTTTCTTT
CASSVAVGNTEAFF
>TRBJ1-6|-|TRBV14|-|17
TGTGCCAGCAGCCAAGAGGACAGCCACGACTATAATTCACCCCTCCACTTT
CASSQEDSHDYNSPLHF
>TRBJ2-7|-|TRBV27|-|14
TGTGCCAGCAGTTTATCCTCGCGGCCTCGCGAGCAGTACTTC
CASSLSSRPREQYF
>TRBJ2-7|TRBD1|TRBV6-2/TRBV6-3|-|15
TGTGCCAGCAGTTACCCGGGACAGAGATCCTACGAGCAGTACTTC
CASSYPGQRSYEQYF
>TRBJ2-6|-|TRBV18|-|15
TGTGCCAGCTCACCTGACAGGTCTGGGGCCAACGTCCTGACTTTC
CASSPDRSGANVLTF
>TRBJ1-1|TRBD1|TRBV6-5|-|14
TGTGCCAGCAGACCTCCCGGACAGGAAGGGCAAGCTTTCTTT
CASRPPGQEGQAFF
>TRBJ1-2|-|TRBV18|few|14
TGTGCCAGCTCACTACAAGAAGCTAACTATGGCTACACCTTC
CASSLQEANYGYTF
>TRBJ2-7|-|TRBV7-9|-|16
TGTGCCAGCAGCCAAGCGAATAGCTGGGGCCCCTACGAGCAGTACTTC
CASSQANSWGPYEQYF
>TRBJ1-1|-|TRBV30|-|14
TGTGCCTGGAGTTATGACAGTACGAACACTGAAGCTTTCTTT
CAWSYDSTNTEAFF
>TRBJ2-2|-|TRBV5-4|-|17
TGTGCCAGCAGCTTGGAGGACTCCTTTTTAAACACCGGGGAGCTGTTTTTT
CASSLEDSFLNTGELFF
>TRBJ2-3|-|TRBV7-9|once|16
TGTGCCAGCAGCTTAGGGCAGGGGCAGGCCACAGATACGCAGTATTTT
CASSLGQGQATDTQYF
>TRBJ1-1|-|TRBV12-3/TRBV12-4|-|13
TGTGCCAGCAGTTTAGCCGGCGGGACCGAAGCTTTCTTT
CASSLAGGTEAFF